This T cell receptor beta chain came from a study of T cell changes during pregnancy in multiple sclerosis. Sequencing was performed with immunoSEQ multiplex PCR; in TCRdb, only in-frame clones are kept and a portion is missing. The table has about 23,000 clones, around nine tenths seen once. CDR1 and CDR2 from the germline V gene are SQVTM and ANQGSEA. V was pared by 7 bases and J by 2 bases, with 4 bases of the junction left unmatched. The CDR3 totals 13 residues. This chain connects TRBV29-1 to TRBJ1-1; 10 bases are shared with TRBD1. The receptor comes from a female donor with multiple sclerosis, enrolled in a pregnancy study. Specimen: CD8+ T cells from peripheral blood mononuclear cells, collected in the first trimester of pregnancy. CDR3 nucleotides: TGCAGCGCCGGGACAGGGGATAACACTGAAGCTTTCTTT. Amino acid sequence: CSAGTGDNTEAFF.